This T cell receptor beta chain was identified during a study of blood T cell repertoires in COVID-19. Study-wide background: Sample material is recorded as cDNA or gDNA derived from T cells, B-cell-depleted T cells, or PBMCs.

Germline CDR1 is MGHDK and CDR2 is SYGVNS. After removal of 1 base from V and 8 bases from J, the junction contained 5 bases not matched to a gene. The CDR3 spans 15 residues. Under the authors' procedure: Amplifying reference gene primers gave estimates of nucleated cell counts. Clones were sequenced by immunoSEQ multiplex PCR, and TCRdb holds only the in-frame ones, with some missing. V and J calls plus clone size are reproduced from that table; the DNA served to infer D and trimming. Seen here are about 140,000 clones, about nine tenths observed once, and the top ten hold 25% to 30%. The sequence was collected from a human donor in a cohort sampled during active COVID-19. This sequence joins TRBV25-1 and TRBJ1-4; 9 bases line up with TRBD1. The sample consisted of peripheral blood. The CDR3 coding sequence is TGTGCCAGCAGTGAATGGGGACAGGGATACGAAAAACTGTTTTTT. Translating it yields CASSEWGQGYEKLFF. Variable domain in full (rest from reference TRBV25-1 and TRBJ1-4): EADIYQTPRYLVIGTGKKITLECSQTMGHDKMYWYQQDPGMELHLIHYSYGVNSTEKGDLSSESTVSRIRTEHFPLTLESARPSHTSQYLCASSEWGQGYEKLFFGSGTQLSVL.